This T cell receptor (beta chain) came from a study of glioma-infiltrating T cells. About this clonotype: A much larger clone sits a single nucleotide away, making a read error possible. In this CDR3 the conserved last residue, phenylalanine or tryptophan, is missing, so a read error is likely.

TCR alpha and beta CDR3 regions were amplified from RNA using iRepertoire nested multiplex PCR. In TCRdb, the multiplex PCR reads were re-called with MiXCR into one record per CDR3 protein. This table holds 300,000 to 450,000 distinct CDR3 sequences, roughly 41% found once. V lost 6 bases to trimming and J lost 2 bases, with 14 bases between them. In germline, CDR1 is MDHEN, CDR2 SYDVKM. This CDR3 spans 15 amino acids. This TCR came from a human donor with low-grade glioma or glioblastoma, undergoing nonglioma brain surgery, or in good health (not recorded which). The genes are TRBV28 and TRBJ1-5; D possibly corresponds to TRBD1 (6 bases). Sequencing was done on a sample of glioma tissue, nonneoplastic brain tissue, or PBMCs (not recorded which). In DNA, the CDR3 is TGTGCCAGCAGCCACCGGCCAGGGGGCAATCAGCCCCAGCATCTT. It encodes CASSHRPGGNQPQHL.